This T cell receptor (beta chain) is drawn from a study of blood T cell repertoires in COVID-19. This CDR3 has 13 amino acids. With 4 bases removed from V and 4 bases from J, the gap between germline ends came to 5 bases. Per the germline V gene, CDR1 is MDHEN and CDR2 is SYDVKM. Repertoires were generated with immunoSEQ multiplex PCR, while TCRdb's copy carries only in-frame clones and drops some. The table has a few hundred thousand clones, approximately 88% seen once. Sequencing used PBMCs or T cells enriched from blood (not recorded which). The V and J genes are TRBV28 and TRBJ1-6; D is ambiguous. The receptor was derived from a woman between 40 and 50 years old who had recovered from COVID-19. CDR3 DNA sequence: TGTGCCAGCAGTTCGGGGTATAATTCACCCCTCCACTTT. Translation: CASSSGYNSPLHF.